The present T cell receptor beta chain was sequenced within a study of identical twins. TCRdb reprocessed the 5' RACE reads via MiXCR and lists one record per CDR3 protein. The data show fewer than 450,000 distinct CDR3 sequences, approximately 10% seen once. V lost 4 bases, J lost 3 bases, and 12 bases stayed unmatched. The CDR3 is made up of 19 amino acids. Germline loops: CDR1 SNHLY, CDR2 FYNNEI. The TCR was taken from a woman aged 50 to 60 in good health. The material sequenced was naive T cells sorted from blood. This chain uses TRBV2 with TRBJ2-1, with TRBD2 matching 13 bases. The chain's CDR3 is CASSGQGLAGPYNYNEQFF. The CDR3 nucleotides are TGTGCCAGCAGTGGCCAGGGACTAGCGGGGCCTTATAACTACAATGAGCAGTTCTTC.